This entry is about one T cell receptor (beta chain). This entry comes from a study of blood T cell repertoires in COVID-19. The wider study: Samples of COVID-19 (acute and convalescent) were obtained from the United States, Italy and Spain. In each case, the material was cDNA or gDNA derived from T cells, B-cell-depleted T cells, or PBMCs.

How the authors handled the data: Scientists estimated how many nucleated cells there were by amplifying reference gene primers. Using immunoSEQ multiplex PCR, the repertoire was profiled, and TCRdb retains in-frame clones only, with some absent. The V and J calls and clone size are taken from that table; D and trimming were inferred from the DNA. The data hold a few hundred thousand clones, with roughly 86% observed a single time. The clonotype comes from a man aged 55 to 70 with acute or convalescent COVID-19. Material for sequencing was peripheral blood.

The CDR3 coding sequence is TGTGCCAGCAGCACACGACAGGGTATGACCGGGGAGCTGTTTTTT. Its protein product is CASSTRQGMTGELFF. The genes are TRBV14 and TRBJ2-2; 7 positions agree with TRBD1. Germline CDR1 is SGHDN and CDR2 is FVKESK. Trimming took 5 bases from V and 5 from J; bases not matched to a gene: 8. The CDR3 runs to 15 residues.